The clone carrying this T cell receptor beta chain was seen more than once but under ten times. The data were obtained in a study of human T cells and chemical hapten exposure. The time point: patch test 1, 2 weeks after DPC sensitization. Treatment: therapeutic diphenylcyclopropenone sensitization with weekly scalp DPC. The CDR3 contains 15 residues. V lost 5 bases, J lost 6 bases, and 7 bases stayed unmatched. Germline CDR1 and CDR2: SGHTA and FQGNSA. TCRdb re-derived calls from the RACE reads in MiXCR, one entry per CDR3 protein. Among 70,000 to 75,000 distinct CDR3 sequences listed, approximately 32% were seen once.

This chain uses TRBV7-2 with TRBJ2-7; 13 bases map to TRBD2. The origin of this receptor is a man aged 40-49 years with alopecia areata. Some clones in this sample may be carry-over from other donors' samples. The sequencing used whole blood, collected in connection with sensitization to the hapten diphenylcyclopropenone (DPC). The CDR3 sequence: CASSPGLAGAGEQYF. The DNA of the CDR3 is TGTGCCAGCAGCCCCGGACTAGCGGGAGCTGGCGAGCAGTACTTC. The full variable domain, completed using reference TRBV7-2 and TRBJ2-7, is GAGVSQSPSNKVTEKGKDVELRCDPISGHTALYWYRQSLGQGLEFLIYFQGNSAPDKSGLPSDRFSAERTGGSVSTLTIQRTQQEDSAVYLCASSPGLAGAGEQYFGPGTRLTVT.